This paragraph covers one TCR beta chain sequence. Its binding antigen is unknown. One base away there is no much larger clone; base qualities are not given. The entry originates in a study of T cells after somatic rescue of genetic block (dated by TCRdb to 2018 to 2020). Notes on the research overall: The study assessed how robust, over the long term, a T-cell system was when the system had developed through somatic rescue of a genetic block in T-cell development.

The method behind the library was the immunoSEQ multiplex PCR assay. TCRdb took over this immuneACCESS table, retaining in-frame rearrangements with V and J assigned. Such tables are incomplete; in checked studies, under half of the missing clones stem from an unresolved V gene, and the remainder is unexplained. In this sample the table shows roughly 110,000 clones, just over 90% of which occur a single time. The ten largest account for about 1.5% of the sample. From the cysteine up to the phenylalanine, the CDR3 has a length of 14 residues. Left in the record is the CDR3 DNA by itself, 42 bases read in frame from the first base. V and J lose 5 bases and 1 base, and a span of 11 bases separates them. CDR1 and CDR2, per the germline V gene, are SGHNT and YENEEA.

The chain links TRBV11-3 with TRBJ1-1; TRBD1 could be the D gene, as 6 bases match. Sequenced material: peripheral blood mononuclear cells (PBMCs). This clonotype was sampled from a woman between 18 and 29 years old. The CDR3 protein sequence reads: CASSPGGRNTEAFF. The nucleotides read TGTGCCAGCAGCCCCGGGGGGCGGAACACTGAAGCTTTCTTT.